Listed here is a single T cell receptor beta chain. Its antigen is currently unknown. These data come from a study of cytomegalovirus exposure and HLA in healthy donors. General study findings and limits: Among immune exposure information, only CMV serostatus was available. Certain sequence variants were highly shared and formed a cluster, and this cluster was likely a sequencing artifact.

The CDR3 runs 14 residues. Germline assignment: CDR1 MDHEN and CDR2 SYDVKM. V gave up 4 bases and J gave up 2 bases; unmatched junction bases: 4. PCR used 60 Vbeta primers and 13 Jbeta primers. Here immunoSEQ multiplex PCR was the method, and the copy in TCRdb shows in-frame clones only, minus some. The table includes some 76,000 clones, around 73% detected once. The clonotype was recovered from a woman between 40 and 50 years old in good health and CMV-seropositive. This rearrangement joins TRBV28 to TRBJ2-7; 8 positions agree with TRBD1. Sequencing used PBMCs. The DNA of the CDR3 is TGTGCCAGCAGTTATCGGGACAGGCCCTACGAGCAGTACTTC. This gives the protein CASSYRDRPYEQYF.